This TCR beta chain was sequenced for a study of CD8+CD57+ T cells in acquired aplastic anemia. Points on this clonotype: Antigen specificity is unknown. One junction end does not reproduce the germline sequence, and a read error may be involved.

Germline-derived CDR1 and CDR2 are MNHEY and SVGAGI. There are 13 residues in the CDR3. Previously, flow cytometry had revealed CD8+CD57+ cell expansion in the patients chosen for sequencing. Genomic DNA provided the template from which TCR beta VDJ and CDR3 profiles were obtained. TCRdb redid the calling of the reads with MiXCR, one entry per CDR3 protein. The repertoire has under 200,000 distinct CDR3 sequences, roughly half of them found once; the top ten carry around 9.7%. Study conclusions and caveats: Some 29 CD8+ CDR3 sequences were shared between patients and controls.

The chain carries TRBV6-5 and TRBJ1-1; D possibly corresponds to TRBD1 (5 bases). The source of this sequence is a human donor with aplastic anemia. Sequenced material: sorted CD4+, CD8+, or CD8+CD57+ T cells (not recorded which) from PBMCs. CDR3 nucleotide sequence: TGTGCCAGCAGTTACTCTCGGGGCACTAAAGCTTTCTTT. Protein sequence: CASSYSRGTKAFF.